The 3 T cell receptor beta chains presented below share a single source sample, sequenced in a study of early T cells in non-severe SARS-CoV-2 infection. TCRdb redid the calling of the 5' RACE reads with MiXCR, one entry per CDR3 protein. The sample lists around 70,000 distinct CDR3 sequences, approximately 9.2% occurring once. The sample comprised whole blood. These receptor sequences come from an adult who was a healthcare worker with PCR-confirmed SARS-CoV-2 infection or an uninfected control (not recorded which).

This clonotype has ten or more counts. J is TRBJ2-4 and V is TRBV12-3 or TRBV12-4, with TRBD2 matching 8 bases. V trimming: 7 bases; J trimming: 8 bases; junction bases outside the gene matches: 7. The CDR3 covers 13 residues. In DNA form, the CDR3 reads TGTGCCAGCACCCCGGGGGGGGAGGACATTCAGTACTTC. Translated: CASTPGGEDIQYF.

This clonotype was seen a few times. The chain employs TRBV7-3 and TRBJ2-2, with 7 nucleotides matching TRBD2. The length of the CDR3 is 15 residues. In germline, CDR1 is SGHTA, CDR2 FQGTGA. The V and J ends lost 7 bases and 4 bases, in that order; junction bases with no gene match: 9. This CDR3 reads CASKLGTGGTGELFF. DNA for the CDR3: TGTGCCAGCAAGTTAGGGACGGGAGGCACCGGGGAGCTGTTTTTT.

The gene calls are TRBV10-2 and TRBJ2-7; 8 bases are shared with TRBD1. V gave up 1 base and J gave up 5 bases; unmatched junction bases: 10. CDR3 length: 16 residues. The germline V gene encodes CDR1 WSHSY and CDR2 SAAADI. The CDR3 protein is CASSEWRTGLTDEQYF. CDR3 nucleotides: TGCGCCAGCAGTGAGTGGAGGACAGGGCTAACGGACGAGCAGTACTTC.